The T cell receptor beta chain under discussion was sequenced for a study of monozygotic twins with inflammatory bowel disease (dated by TCRdb to between 2018 and 2021). About the full investigation: The complete study included 28 monozygotic twin pairs: 19 IBD-discordant Danish pairs and nine German pairs, of which four were IBD-concordant and five were IBD-discordant. Each individual had, on average, about 151 000 unique TCRalpha sequences and 181 000 unique TCRbeta sequences available for analysis. The search for disease-associated traits relied mainly on comparing, within discordant pairs, IBD patients with their genetically identical healthy co-twins. Findings and caveats that apply to the study as a whole: Fewer clonotypes were shared with other individuals by IBD patients than by healthy twins, most markedly in patients showing signs of disease activity. No single strong signal or clonotype linked to IBD turned up in the results, so the idea that one exists was not supported. IBD patients had lower TCRbeta repertoire diversity, measured by the inverse Simpson index, than their healthy co-twins. Different T cell subtypes could not be distinguished in the analysis. Because patients were on differing immunosuppressive treatments, the repertoires may have picked up extra background noise and inter-individual variability. Repertoire similarity did not differ between concordant and discordant twins, possibly due to limited statistical power.

Receptor amplification or capture employed 5' RACE. For each TCR library, 3,500 to 4,000 ng of total RNA was used. For each sample, cDNA synthesis was carried out in eight separate reactions using SMARTScribe reverse transcriptase. During cDNA synthesis, template switching was used to introduce unique molecular identifiers that contained a 6-nucleotide sample barcode. Amplification of TCRalpha and TCRbeta cDNA involved two nested PCRs of approximately 16 and 9 cycles, and each PCR was followed by bead purification. Before amplification, cDNA was treated with uracil DNA-glycosylase and purified using the QIAquick PCR purification kit. In the second PCR, Illumina TruSeq-compatible adapters and sample-specific barcodes were added. Library quality and concentration were assessed using TapeStation and Qubit, and roughly 5 ng of each library was pooled. Pooled libraries were sequenced on an Illumina HiSeq2500 single-index Rapid Run with 2 x 100 bp reads and custom sequencing primers. Per the original workflow: MiGEC version 1.2.6 was used for UMI-based consensus assembly, which corrected PCR and sequencing errors. V(D)J alignment, clonotype assembly and CDR3 extraction were performed with MiXCR version 2.1.1. Normalisation of gene usage, clonotype sharing and MAIT/NKT TCR abundance was achieved by analysing the top 1000, 10 000 and 20 000 clonotypes per sample. After downsampling to 27 000 UMIs, diversity was calculated as the inverse Simpson index using the vegan R package. Paired Mann-Whitney U tests on discordant twin pairs were used, with Benjamini-Hochberg multiple-testing correction. After TCRdb reprocessed the reads, each CDR3 protein sequence was kept as one row, without DNA. These V and J calls rely on TCRdb rather than the paper's analysis. The table of this sample itemizes about 160,000 distinct CDR3 sequences. The ten largest make up under 3.5% of the sample.

From its cysteine to its phenylalanine, the CDR3 spans 13 amino acids. Only the protein is on record. CDR1 and CDR2 were assigned from the germline V gene as SGHRS and YFSETQ. From each donor, a roughly 2.5 ml peripheral blood sample was drawn into PAXgene tubes and stored at -80 degrees C. Without T cell sorting, total RNA was isolated from whole blood using the PAXgene blood miRNA kit on an automated QIAcube. Peripheral blood from monozygotic twin pairs concordant or discordant for inflammatory bowel disease was subjected to deep TCRalpha and TCRbeta repertoire profiling with unique molecular barcoding. For every twin pair, smoking habits were documented, and each individual was categorised as a current, former or never smoker. On this clonotype: Its cognate antigen has yet to be identified.

The V gene is TRBV5-1 and the J gene is TRBJ2-3; absent DNA, TCRdb's TRBD2 call cannot be checked. The receptor was isolated from a human donor with ulcerative colitis or Crohn's disease, or a healthy co-twin of an affected twin (not recorded which). What was sequenced was blood. For the CDR3, the sequence is CASSGSETDTQYF.